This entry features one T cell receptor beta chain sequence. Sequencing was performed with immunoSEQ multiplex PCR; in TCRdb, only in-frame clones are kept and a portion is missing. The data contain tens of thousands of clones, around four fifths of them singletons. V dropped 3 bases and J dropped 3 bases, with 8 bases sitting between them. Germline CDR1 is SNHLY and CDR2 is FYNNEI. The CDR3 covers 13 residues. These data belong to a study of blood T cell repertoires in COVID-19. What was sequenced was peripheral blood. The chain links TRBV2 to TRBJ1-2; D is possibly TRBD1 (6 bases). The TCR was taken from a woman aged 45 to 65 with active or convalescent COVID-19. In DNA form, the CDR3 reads TGTGCCAGCAGTGAGACAGGCTACTATGGCTACACCTTC. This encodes CASSETGYYGYTF.